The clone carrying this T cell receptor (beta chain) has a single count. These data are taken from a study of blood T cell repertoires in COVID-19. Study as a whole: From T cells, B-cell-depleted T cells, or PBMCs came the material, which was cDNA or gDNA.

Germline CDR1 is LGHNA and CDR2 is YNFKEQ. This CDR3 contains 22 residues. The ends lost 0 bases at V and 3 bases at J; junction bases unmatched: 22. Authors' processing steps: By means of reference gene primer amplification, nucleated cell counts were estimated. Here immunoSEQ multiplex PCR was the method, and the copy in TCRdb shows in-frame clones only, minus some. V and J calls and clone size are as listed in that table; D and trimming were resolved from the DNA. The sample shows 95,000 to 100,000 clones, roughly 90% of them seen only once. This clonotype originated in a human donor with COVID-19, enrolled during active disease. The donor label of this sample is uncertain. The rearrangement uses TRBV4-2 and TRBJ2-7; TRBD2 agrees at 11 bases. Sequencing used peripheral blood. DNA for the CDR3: TGTGCCAGCAGCCAAGATTTACTAGCGGGGGCCCCCGTAAGGACCTACCACTACGAGCAGTACTTC. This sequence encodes CASSQDLLAGAPVRTYHYEQYF.